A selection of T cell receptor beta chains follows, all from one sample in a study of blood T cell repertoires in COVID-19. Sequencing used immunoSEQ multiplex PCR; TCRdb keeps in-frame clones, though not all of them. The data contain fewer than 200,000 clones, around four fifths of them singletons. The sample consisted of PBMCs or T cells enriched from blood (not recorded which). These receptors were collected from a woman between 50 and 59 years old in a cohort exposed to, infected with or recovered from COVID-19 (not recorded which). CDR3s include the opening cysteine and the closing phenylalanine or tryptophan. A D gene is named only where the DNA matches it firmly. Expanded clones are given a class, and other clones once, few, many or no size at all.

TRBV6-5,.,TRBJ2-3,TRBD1,CASMRQGSDTQYF,TGTGCCAGCATGAGACAGGGGTCAGATACGCAGTATTTT
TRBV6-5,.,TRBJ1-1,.,CASSSVNTEAFF,TGTGCCAGCAGTTCGGTGAACACTGAAGCTTTCTTT
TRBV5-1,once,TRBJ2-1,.,CASSFDWPSYNEQFF,TGCGCCAGCAGCTTCGACTGGCCGTCCTACAATGAGCAGTTCTTC
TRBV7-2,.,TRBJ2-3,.,CASSPEAIGTDTQYF,TGTGCCAGCAGCCCCGAGGCGATTGGAACAGATACGCAGTATTTT
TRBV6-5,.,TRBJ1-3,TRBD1,CASSSKTGASGNTIYF,TGTGCCAGCAGTTCGAAGACAGGGGCCTCTGGAAACACCATATATTTT
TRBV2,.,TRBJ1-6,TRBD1,CASSPDRASPLHF,TGTGCCAGCAGCCCCGACAGGGCTTCACCCCTCCACTTT
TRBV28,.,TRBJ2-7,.,CASSFPGTPYEQYF,TGTGCCAGCAGTTTCCCGGGTACCCCCTACGAGCAGTACTTC
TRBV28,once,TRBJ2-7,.,CASSLASEQYF,TGTGCCAGCAGCCTAGCGAGCGAGCAGTACTTC
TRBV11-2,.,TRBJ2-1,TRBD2,CASSSSSGDYNEQFF,TGTGCCAGCAGCTCCTCTAGCGGTGACTACAATGAGCAGTTCTTC
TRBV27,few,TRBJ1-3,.,CASSLTGPGNTIYF,TGTGCCAGCAGTTTAACAGGGCCCGGAAACACCATATATTTT
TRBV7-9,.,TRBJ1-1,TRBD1,CASSLFHGGQDEAFF,TGTGCCAGCAGCTTATTTCACGGCGGACAGGATGAAGCTTTCTTT
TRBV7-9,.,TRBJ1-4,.,CASSLVSVTSGFWEKLFF,TGTGCCAGCAGCTTAGTTTCGGTAACTAGTGGATTTTGGGAAAAACTGTTTTTT
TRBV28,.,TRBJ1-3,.,CASSHRTVGSGNTIYF,TGTGCCAGCAGCCATAGGACAGTAGGCTCTGGAAACACCATATATTTT
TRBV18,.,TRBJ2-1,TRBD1,CASSPGQLGGRDEQFF,TGTGCCAGCTCACCGGGACAGCTCGGAGGCCGCGATGAGCAGTTCTTC
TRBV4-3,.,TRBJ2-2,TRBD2,CASSRTAGGTTGELFF,TGCGCCAGCAGCCGGACGGCGGGGGGTACCACCGGGGAGCTGTTTTTT
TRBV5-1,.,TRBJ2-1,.,CASSLTRRSNEQFF,TGCGCCAGCAGCTTAACTCGCCGGTCCAATGAGCAGTTCTTC
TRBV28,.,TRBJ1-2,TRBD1,CASSLESGTGRYGYTF,TGTGCCAGCAGTTTAGAATCCGGGACAGGGCGTTATGGCTACACCTTC
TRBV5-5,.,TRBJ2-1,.,CASSPGPGWNEQFF,TGTGCCAGCAGCCCTGGACCGGGATGGAATGAGCAGTTCTTC
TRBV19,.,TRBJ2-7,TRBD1,CASSPNGQGGEYEQYF,TGTGCCAGTAGTCCGAACGGACAGGGAGGAGAGTACGAGCAGTACTTC
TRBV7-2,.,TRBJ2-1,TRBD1,CASSPPKDRDAYNEQFF,TGTGCCAGCAGCCCACCCAAGGACAGGGATGCCTACAATGAGCAGTTCTTC
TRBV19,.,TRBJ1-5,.,CASSSAGNPGNQPQHF,TGTGCCAGTAGCAGCGCGGGGAACCCCGGCAATCAGCCCCAGCATTTT
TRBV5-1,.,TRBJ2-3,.,CASSFGRDRGDTQYF,TGCGCCAGCAGCTTCGGGCGGGATCGGGGAGATACGCAGTATTTT
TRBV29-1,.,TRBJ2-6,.,CSVQVSGANVLTF,TGCAGCGTGCAGGTCTCTGGGGCCAACGTCCTGACTTTC
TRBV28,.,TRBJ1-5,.,CASSSSFANQPQHF,TGTGCCAGCAGTTCGAGTTTCGCAAATCAGCCCCAGCATTTT
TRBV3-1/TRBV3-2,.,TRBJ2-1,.,CASSQTGSYNEQFF,TGTGCCAGCAGCCAAACAGGGTCCTACAATGAGCAGTTCTTC
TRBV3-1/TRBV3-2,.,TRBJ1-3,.,CASSPRSGRAYISGNTIYF,TGTGCCAGCAGCCCTAGATCGGGCAGGGCTTATATCTCTGGAAACACCATATATTTT
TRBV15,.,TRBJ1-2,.,CATSRGGQTDGYTF,TGTGCCACCAGCAGAGGCGGGCAAACTGATGGCTACACCTTC
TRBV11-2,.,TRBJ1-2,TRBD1,CASSFAGTGDGYTF,TGTGCCAGCAGCTTCGCCGGGACAGGGGATGGCTACACCTTC
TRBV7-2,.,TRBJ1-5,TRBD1,CASSRQGIEEPQHF,TGTGCCAGCAGTCGACAGGGGATCGAGGAGCCCCAGCATTTT
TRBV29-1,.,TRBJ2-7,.,CSVEAGLYEQYF,TGCAGCGTTGAAGCTGGGCTCTACGAGCAGTACTTC
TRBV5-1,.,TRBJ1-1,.,CASSRDRPITEAFF,TGCGCCAGCAGCCGTGACAGGCCGATTACTGAAGCTTTCTTT
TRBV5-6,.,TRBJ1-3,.,CASSFTDFGGNTIYF,TGTGCCAGCAGCTTCACAGATTTTGGCGGAAACACCATATATTTT
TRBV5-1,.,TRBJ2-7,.,CASSLASATGEQYF,TGCGCCAGCAGCTTGGCCTCGGCTACCGGGGAGCAGTACTTC
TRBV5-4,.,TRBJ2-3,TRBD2,CASSLAGGPVDTQYF,TGTGCCAGCAGCTTAGCGGGGGGGCCTGTAGATACGCAGTATTTT
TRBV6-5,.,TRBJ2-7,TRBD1,CASRLDRGESYEQYF,TGTGCCAGCAGATTGGACAGGGGAGAATCCTACGAGCAGTACTTC
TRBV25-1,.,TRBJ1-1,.,CASRRGGNTEAFF,TGTGCCAGCAGGAGGGGGGGGAACACTGAAGCTTTCTTT
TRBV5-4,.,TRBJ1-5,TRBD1,CASSLDGRGLQPQHF,TGTGCCAGCAGCTTGGATGGCAGGGGGCTTCAGCCCCAGCATTTT
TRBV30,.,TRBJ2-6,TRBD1,CAWTTGAEGANVLTF,TGTGCCTGGACGACAGGGGCGGAGGGGGCCAACGTCCTGACTTTC
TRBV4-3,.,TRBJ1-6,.,CASSQAGGDSPLHF,TGCGCCAGCAGCCAAGCCGGGGGTGATTCACCCCTCCACTTT
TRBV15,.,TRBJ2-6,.,CATSRAGSGANVLTF,TGTGCCACCAGCAGAGCAGGCTCTGGGGCCAACGTCCTGACTTTC
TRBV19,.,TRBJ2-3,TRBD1,CASSIAAGGSDTQYF,TGTGCCAGTAGTATAGCGGCAGGGGGCTCAGATACGCAGTATTTT
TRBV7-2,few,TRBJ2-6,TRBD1,CASSYRTGSGANVLTF,TGTGCCAGCAGCTACCGGACAGGCTCTGGGGCCAACGTCCTGACTTTC
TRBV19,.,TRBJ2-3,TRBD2,CASRSGTSSTDTQYF,TGTGCCAGTAGGTCCGGGACTAGCAGCACAGATACGCAGTATTTT
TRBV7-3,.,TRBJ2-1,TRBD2,CASSSLGGSSEQFF,TGTGCCAGCAGCTCCCTCGGCGGGAGCAGTGAGCAGTTCTTC
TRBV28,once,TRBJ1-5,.,CASSSYGYSNQPQHF,TGTGCCAGCAGTTCCTACGGTTATAGCAATCAGCCCCAGCATTTT
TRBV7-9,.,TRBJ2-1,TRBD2,CASSSPAGGNDNEQFF,TGTGCCAGCAGCTCTCCAGCGGGAGGGAACGACAATGAGCAGTTCTTC
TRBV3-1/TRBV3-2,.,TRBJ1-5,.,CASSQGGGLSNQPQHF,TGTGCCAGCAGCCAAGGGGGAGGGTTAAGCAATCAGCCCCAGCATTTT
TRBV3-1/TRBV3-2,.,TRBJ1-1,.,CASSRGQQGTEAFF,TGTGCCAGCAGCAGGGGACAACAGGGCACTGAAGCTTTCTTT
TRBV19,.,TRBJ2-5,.,CASRPSRSAEETQYF,TGTGCCAGTAGGCCCTCTAGGTCAGCGGAAGAGACCCAGTACTTC
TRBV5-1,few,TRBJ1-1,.,CASSYGQDTEAFF,TGCGCCAGCAGCTATGGGCAGGACACTGAAGCTTTCTTT
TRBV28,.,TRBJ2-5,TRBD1,CASTGQGGWETQYF,TGTGCCAGTACCGGACAGGGTGGGTGGGAGACCCAGTACTTC
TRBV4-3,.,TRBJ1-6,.,CASSQEGNRDSPLHF,TGCGCCAGCAGCCAAGAGGGGAACAGGGATTCACCCCTCCACTTT
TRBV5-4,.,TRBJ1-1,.,CASSEKSRAPTEAFF,TGTGCCAGCAGCGAAAAATCCAGGGCCCCCACTGAAGCTTTCTTT